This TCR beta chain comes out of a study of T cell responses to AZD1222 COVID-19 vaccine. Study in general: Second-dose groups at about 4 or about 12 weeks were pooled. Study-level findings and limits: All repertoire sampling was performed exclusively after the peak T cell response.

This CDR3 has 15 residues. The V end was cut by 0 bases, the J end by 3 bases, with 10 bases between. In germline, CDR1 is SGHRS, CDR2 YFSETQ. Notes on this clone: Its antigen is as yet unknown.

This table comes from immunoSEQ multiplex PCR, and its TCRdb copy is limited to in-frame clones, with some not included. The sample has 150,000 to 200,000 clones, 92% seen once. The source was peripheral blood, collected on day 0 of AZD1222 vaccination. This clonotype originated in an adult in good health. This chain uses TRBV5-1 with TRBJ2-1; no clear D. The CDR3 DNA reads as TGCGCCAGCAGCTTGGATAGCCCGTACTACAATGAGCAGTTCTTC. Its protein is CASSLDSPYYNEQFF.